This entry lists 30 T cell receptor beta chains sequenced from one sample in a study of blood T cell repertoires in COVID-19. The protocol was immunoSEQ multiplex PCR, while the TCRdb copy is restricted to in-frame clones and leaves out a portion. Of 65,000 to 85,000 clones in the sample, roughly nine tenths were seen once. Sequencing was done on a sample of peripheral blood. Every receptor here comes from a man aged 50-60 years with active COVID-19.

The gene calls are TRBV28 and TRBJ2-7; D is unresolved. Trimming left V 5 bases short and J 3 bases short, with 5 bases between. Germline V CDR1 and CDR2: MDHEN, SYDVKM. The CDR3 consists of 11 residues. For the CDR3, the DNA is TGTGCCAGCAGTGGCAGCTACGAGCAGTACTTC. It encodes CASSGSYEQYF.

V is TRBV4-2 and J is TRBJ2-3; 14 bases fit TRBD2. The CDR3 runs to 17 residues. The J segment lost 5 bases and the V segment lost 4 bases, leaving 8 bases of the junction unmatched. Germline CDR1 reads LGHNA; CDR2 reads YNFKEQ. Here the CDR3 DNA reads TGTGCCAGCAGCCCAGGACTAGCGGGAGGCGTAGGAGATACGCAGTATTTT. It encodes CASSPGLAGGVGDTQYF.

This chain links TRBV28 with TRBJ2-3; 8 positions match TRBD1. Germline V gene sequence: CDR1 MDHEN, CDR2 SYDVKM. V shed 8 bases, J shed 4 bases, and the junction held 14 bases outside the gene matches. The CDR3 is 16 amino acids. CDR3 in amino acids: CASPPAGQGFADTQYF. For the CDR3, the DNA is TGTGCCAGCCCTCCCGCCGGACAGGGATTTGCAGATACGCAGTATTTT.

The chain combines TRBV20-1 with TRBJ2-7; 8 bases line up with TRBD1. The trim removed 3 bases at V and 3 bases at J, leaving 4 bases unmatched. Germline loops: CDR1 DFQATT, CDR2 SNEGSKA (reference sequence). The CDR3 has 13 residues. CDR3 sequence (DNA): TGCAGTGCTAGTCCAGGGGGCCTCTACGAGCAGTACTTC. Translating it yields CSASPGGLYEQYF.

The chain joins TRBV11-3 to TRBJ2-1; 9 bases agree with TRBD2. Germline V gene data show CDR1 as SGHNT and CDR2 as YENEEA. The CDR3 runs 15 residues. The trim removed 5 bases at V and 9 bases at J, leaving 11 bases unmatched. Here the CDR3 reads CASSPSGRNVAEQFF. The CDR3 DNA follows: TGTGCCAGCAGCCCCAGCGGGAGGAATGTGGCTGAGCAGTTCTTC.

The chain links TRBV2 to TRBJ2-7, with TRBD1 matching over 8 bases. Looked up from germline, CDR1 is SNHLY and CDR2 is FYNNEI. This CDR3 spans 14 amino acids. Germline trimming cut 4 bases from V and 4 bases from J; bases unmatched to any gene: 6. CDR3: CASSARTGQYEQYF. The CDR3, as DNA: TGTGCCAGCAGTGCCCGGACAGGGCAATACGAGCAGTACTTC.

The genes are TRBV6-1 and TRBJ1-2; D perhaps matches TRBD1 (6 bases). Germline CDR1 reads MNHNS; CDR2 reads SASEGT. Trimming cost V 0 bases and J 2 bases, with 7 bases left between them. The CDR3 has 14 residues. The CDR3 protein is CASSEAGGNYGYTF. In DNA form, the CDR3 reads TGTGCCAGCAGTGAAGCAGGGGGAAACTATGGCTACACCTTC.

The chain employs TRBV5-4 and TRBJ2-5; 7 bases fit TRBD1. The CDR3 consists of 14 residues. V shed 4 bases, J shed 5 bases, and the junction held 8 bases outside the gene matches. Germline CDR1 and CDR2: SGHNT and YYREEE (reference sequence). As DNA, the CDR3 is TGTGCCAGCAGCATTTCAGGGGGTCAGGAGACCCAGTACTTC. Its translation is CASSISGGQETQYF.

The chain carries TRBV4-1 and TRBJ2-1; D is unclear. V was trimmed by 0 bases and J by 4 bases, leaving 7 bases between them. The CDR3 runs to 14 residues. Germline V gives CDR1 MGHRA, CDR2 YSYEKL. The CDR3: CASSQDLAYNEQFF. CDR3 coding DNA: TGCGCCAGCAGCCAAGATCTTGCGTACAATGAGCAGTTCTTC.

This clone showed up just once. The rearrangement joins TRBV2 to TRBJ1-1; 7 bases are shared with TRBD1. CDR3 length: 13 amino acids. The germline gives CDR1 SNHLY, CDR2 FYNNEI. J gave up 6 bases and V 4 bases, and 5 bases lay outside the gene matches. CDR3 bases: TGTGCCAGCAGTGCCGACAGGGCCGCTGAAGCTTTCTTT. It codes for CASSADRAAEAFF.

The CDR3 DNA sequence: TGTGCCAGTAGTCCCGTTCGGGGCTATGGCTACACCTTC. It yields the protein CASSPVRGYGYTF. The J gene is TRBJ1-2, the V gene TRBV19; D is uncertain. This CDR3 is 13 amino acids long. Looked up from germline, CDR1 is LNHDA and CDR2 is SQIVND (reference sequence). V was clipped by 5 bases and J by 4 bases, with 11 bases between them. The variable domain in full, completed from reference TRBV19 and TRBJ1-2, reads DGGITQSPKYLFRKEGQNVTLSCEQNLNHDAMYWYRQDPGQGLRLIYYSQIVNDFQKGDIAEGYSVSREKKESFPLTVTSAQKNPTAFYLCASSPVRGYGYTFGSGTRLTVV.

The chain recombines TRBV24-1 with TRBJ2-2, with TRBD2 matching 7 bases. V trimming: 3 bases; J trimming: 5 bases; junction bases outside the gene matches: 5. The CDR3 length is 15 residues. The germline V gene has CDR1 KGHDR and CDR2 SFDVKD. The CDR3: CATSDPAGRTGELFF. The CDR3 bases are TGTGCCACCAGTGATCCAGCGGGGCGGACCGGGGAGCTGTTTTTT.

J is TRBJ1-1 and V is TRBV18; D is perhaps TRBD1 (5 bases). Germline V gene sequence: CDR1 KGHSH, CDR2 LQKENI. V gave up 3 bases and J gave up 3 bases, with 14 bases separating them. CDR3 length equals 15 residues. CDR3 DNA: TGTGCCAGCTCACCCCCCTCGCGGGACCACACTGAAGCTTTCTTT. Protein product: CASSPPSRDHTEAFF.

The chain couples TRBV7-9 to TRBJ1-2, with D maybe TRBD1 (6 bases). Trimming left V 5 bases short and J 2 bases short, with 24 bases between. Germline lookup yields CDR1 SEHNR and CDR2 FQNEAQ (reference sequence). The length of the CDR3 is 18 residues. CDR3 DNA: TGTGCCAGCAGCCCACCACGACAAAAGGACAGTTCAAACTATGGCTACACCTTC. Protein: CASSPPRQKDSSNYGYTF. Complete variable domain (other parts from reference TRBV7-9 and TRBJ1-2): DTGVSQNPRHKITKRGQNVTFRCDPISEHNRLYWYRQTLGQGPEFLTYFQNEAQLEKSRLLSDRFSAERPKGSFSTLEIQRTEQGDSAMYLCASSPPRQKDSSNYGYTFGSGTRLTVV.

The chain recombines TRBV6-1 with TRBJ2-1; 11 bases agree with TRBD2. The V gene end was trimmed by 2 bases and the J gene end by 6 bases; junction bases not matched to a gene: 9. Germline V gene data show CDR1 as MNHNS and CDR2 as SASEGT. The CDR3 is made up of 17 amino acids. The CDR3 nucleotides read TGTGCCAGCAGTGAAAGTAGGGTAGCGGGAGGGCCCAATGAGCAGTTCTTC. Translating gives CASSESRVAGGPNEQFF.

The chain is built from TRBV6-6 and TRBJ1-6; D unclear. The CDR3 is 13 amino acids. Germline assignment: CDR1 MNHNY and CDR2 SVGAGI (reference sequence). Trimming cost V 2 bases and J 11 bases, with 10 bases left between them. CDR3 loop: CASSYDGHPPLHF. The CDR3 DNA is TGTGCCAGCAGTTACGATGGCCACCCACCCCTCCACTTT.

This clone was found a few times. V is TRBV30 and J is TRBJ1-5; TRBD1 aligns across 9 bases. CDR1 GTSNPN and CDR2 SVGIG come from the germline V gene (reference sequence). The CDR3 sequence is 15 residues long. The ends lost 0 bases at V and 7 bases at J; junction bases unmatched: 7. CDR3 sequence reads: CAWSVLGQGYQPQHF. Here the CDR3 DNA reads TGTGCCTGGAGTGTACTAGGACAGGGGTACCAGCCCCAGCATTTT.

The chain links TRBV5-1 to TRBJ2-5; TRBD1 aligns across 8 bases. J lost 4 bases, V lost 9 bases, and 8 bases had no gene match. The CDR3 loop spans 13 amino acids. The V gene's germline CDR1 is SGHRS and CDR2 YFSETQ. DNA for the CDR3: TGCGCCATGCGCACGACAGGGGTAGAGACCCAGTACTTC. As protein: CAMRTTGVETQYF.

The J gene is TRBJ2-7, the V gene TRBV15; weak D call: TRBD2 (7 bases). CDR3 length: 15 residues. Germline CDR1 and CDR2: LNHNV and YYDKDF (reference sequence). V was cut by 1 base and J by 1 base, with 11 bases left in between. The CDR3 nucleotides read TGTGCCACCAGCAGAGGAGGGGGGGAGTCCTACGAGCAGTACTTC. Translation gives CATSRGGGESYEQYF.

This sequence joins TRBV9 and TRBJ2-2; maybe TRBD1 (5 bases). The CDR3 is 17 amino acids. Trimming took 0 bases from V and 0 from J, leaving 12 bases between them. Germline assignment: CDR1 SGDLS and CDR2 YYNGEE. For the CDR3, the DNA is TGTGCCAGCAGCGTAGGAGCAGGGTCGGCGAACACCGGGGAGCTGTTTTTT. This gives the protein CASSVGAGSANTGELFF.

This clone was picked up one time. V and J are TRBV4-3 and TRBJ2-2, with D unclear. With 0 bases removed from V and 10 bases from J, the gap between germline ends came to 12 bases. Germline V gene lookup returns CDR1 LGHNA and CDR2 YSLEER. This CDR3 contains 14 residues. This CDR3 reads CASSQDYSPVELFF. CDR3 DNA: TGCGCCAGCAGCCAAGACTATTCACCGGTGGAGCTGTTTTTT.

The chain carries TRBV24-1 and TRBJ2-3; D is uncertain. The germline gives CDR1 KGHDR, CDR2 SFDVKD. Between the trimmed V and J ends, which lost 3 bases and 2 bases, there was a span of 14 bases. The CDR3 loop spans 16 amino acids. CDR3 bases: TGTGCCACCAGTGATAGACCATTCAGGATCACAGATACGCAGTATTTT. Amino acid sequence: CATSDRPFRITDTQYF.

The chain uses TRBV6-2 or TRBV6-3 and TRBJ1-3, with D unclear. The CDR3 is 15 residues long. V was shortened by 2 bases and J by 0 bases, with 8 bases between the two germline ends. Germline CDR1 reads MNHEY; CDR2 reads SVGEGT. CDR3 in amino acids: CASSYGSISGNTIYF. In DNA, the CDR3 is TGTGCCAGCAGTTACGGTTCTATCTCTGGAAACACCATATATTTT.

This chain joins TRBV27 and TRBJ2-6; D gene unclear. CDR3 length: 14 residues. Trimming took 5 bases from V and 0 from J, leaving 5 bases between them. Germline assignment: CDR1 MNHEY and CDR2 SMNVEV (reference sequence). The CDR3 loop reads CASSIYSGANVLTF. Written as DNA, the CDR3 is TGTGCCAGCAGTATCTACTCTGGGGCCAACGTCCTGACTTTC.

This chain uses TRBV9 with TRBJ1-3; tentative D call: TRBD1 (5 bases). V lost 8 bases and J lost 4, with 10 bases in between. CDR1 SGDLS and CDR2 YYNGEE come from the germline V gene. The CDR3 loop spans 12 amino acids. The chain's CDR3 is CASQGWGNTIYF. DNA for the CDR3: TGTGCCAGTCAGGGTTGGGGAAACACCATATATTTT.

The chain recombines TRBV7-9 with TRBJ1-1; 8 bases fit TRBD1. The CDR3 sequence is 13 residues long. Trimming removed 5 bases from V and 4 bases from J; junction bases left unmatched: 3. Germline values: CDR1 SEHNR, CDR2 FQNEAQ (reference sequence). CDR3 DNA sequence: TGTGCCAGCAGCGGTACAGGGGGCACTGAAGCTTTCTTT. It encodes CASSGTGGTEAFF.

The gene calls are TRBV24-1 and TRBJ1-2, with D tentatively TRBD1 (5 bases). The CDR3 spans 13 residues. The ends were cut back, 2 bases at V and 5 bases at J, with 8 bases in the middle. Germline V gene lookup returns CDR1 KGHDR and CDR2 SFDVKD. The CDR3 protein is CATSDSGWYGYTF. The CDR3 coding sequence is TGTGCCACCAGTGATTCAGGGTGGTATGGCTACACCTTC.

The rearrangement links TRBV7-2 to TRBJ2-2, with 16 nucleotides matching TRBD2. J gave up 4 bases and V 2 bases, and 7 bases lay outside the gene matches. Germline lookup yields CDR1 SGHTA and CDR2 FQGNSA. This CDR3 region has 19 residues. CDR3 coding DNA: TGTGCCAGCAGCTTATGGGGACTAGCGGGGGGGCGTTTCACCGGGGAGCTGTTTTTT. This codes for CASSLWGLAGGRFTGELFF.

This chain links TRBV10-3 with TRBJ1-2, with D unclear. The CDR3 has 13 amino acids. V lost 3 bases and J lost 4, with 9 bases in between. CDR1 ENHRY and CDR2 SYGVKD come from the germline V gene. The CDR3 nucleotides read TGTGCCATCAGTGAAGACACAATCTATGGCTACACCTTC. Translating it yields CAISEDTIYGYTF.

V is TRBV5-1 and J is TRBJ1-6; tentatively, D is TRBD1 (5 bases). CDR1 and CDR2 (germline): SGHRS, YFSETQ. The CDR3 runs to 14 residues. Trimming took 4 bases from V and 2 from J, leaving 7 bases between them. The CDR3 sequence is CASSGGTYNSPLHF. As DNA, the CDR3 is TGCGCCAGCAGCGGGGGGACCTATAATTCACCCCTCCACTTT.